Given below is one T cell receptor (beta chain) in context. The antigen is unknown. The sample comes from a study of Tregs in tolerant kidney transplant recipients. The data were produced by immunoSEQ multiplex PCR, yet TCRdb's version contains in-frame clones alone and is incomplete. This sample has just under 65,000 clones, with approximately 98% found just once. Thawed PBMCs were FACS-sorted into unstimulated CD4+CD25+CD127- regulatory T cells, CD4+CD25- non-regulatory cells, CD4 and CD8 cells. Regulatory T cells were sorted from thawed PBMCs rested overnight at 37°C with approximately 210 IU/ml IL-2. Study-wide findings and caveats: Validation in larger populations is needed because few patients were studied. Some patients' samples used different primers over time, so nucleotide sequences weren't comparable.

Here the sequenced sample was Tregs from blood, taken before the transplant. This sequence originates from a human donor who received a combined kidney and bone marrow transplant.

The CDR3: CASSDRLAGHEQYF. For the CDR3, the DNA is TGTGCCAGCAGCGATAGACTAGCGGGGCACGAGCAGTACTTC. The J gene is TRBJ2-7, the V gene TRBV7-2; TRBD2 aligns across 11 bases. Germline CDR1 is SGHTA and CDR2 is FQGNSA. Trimming at V came to 5 bases and at J to 5 bases, leaving 5 bases not matched to a gene. This CDR3 spans 14 amino acids.